This passage covers 6 T cell receptor beta chains from one sample sequenced in a study. TCRdb called the 5' RACE reads again in MiXCR, with one record for every CDR3 protein. The sample has tens of thousands of distinct CDR3 sequences, around 28% seen once. Sequencing was carried out using naive CD4+ T cells sorted from blood. Subset described: naive CD4+ T cells, CD4+CD45RA+CD25-. The receptors here all came from a female donor with breast cancer.

The V and J genes are TRBV9 and TRBJ1-1; D possibly corresponds to TRBD1 (5 bases). V was shortened by 4 bases and J by 3 bases, with 16 bases between the two germline ends. From germline, CDR1 is SGDLS and CDR2 YYNGEE. This CDR3 comprises 15 residues. CDR3 bases: TGTGCCAGCAGCCCGGCTCGGGGGGGGGACACTGAAGCTTTCTTT. Translated: CASSPARGGDTEAFF.

This clonotype was seen more than once but under ten times. The V and J genes are TRBV5-1 and TRBJ2-2; no clear D gene. Trimming removed 0 bases at V and 5 bases at J, with 5 bases between. Germline V gene data show CDR1 as SGHRS and CDR2 as YFSETQ. This CDR3 spans 13 amino acids. The CDR3 protein is CASSLVGTGELFF. CDR3 coding DNA: TGCGCCAGCAGCTTGGTCGGGACCGGGGAGCTGTTTTTT.

This clonotype has more than one count but fewer than ten. J is TRBJ2-7 and V is TRBV18, with 8 bases that match TRBD2. The germline gives CDR1 KGHSH, CDR2 LQKENI. The CDR3 loop spans 17 amino acids. The trim removed 2 bases at V and 6 bases at J, leaving 15 bases unmatched. CDR3 coding DNA: TGTGCCAGCTCACCAGTCGGCATGACTAGCGTCGGGAGCGAGCAGTACTTC. This sequence encodes CASSPVGMTSVGSEQYF. The full variable domain, rest sourced from reference TRBV18 and TRBJ2-7, is NAGVMQNPRHLVRRRGQEARLRCSPMKGHSHVYWYRQLPEEGLKFMVYLQKENIIDESGMPKERFSAEFPKEGPSILRIQQVVRGDSAAYFCASSPVGMTSVGSEQYFGPGTRLTVT.

This clonotype was counted a few times. V gene TRBV29-1 combines with J gene TRBJ2-3; the match to TRBD1 covers 10 bases. This CDR3 has 14 amino acids. V was clipped by 4 bases and J by 2 bases; unmatched bases: 3. The germline gives CDR1 SQVTM, CDR2 ANQGSEA. Here the CDR3 reads CSVGQGAPTDTQYF. For the CDR3, the DNA is TGCAGCGTTGGACAGGGGGCCCCCACAGATACGCAGTATTTT.

This chain joins TRBV6-1 and TRBJ2-5; no clear D gene. This CDR3 has 14 amino acids. The germline V gene encodes CDR1 MNHNS and CDR2 SASEGT. Trimming took 1 base from V and 1 from J, leaving 7 bases between them. This CDR3 reads CASSEEAFQETQYF. DNA of the CDR3: TGTGCCAGCAGTGAAGAGGCCTTCCAAGAGACCCAGTACTTC.

The chain joins TRBV2 to TRBJ2-5, with 10 bases fitting TRBD1. The CDR3 contains 13 residues. Unmatched junction bases numbered 8, after V lost 7 bases and J lost 9 bases. Germline V gene lookup returns CDR1 SNHLY and CDR2 FYNNEI. This CDR3 is CASMGTGASAQYF. CDR3 bases: TGTGCCAGCATGGGGACAGGGGCCTCGGCCCAGTACTTC.